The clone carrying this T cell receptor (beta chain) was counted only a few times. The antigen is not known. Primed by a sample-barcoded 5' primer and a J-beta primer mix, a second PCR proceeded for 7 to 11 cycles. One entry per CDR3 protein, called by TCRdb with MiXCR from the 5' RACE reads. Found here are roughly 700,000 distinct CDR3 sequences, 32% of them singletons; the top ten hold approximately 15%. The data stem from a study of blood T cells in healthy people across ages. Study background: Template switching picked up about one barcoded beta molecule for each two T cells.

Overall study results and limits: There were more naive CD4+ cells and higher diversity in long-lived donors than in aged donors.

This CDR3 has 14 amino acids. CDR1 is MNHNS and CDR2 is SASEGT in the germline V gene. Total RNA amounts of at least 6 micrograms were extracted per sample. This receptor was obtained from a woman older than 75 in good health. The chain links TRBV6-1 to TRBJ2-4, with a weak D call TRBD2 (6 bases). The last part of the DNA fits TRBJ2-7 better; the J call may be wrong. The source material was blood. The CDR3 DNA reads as TGTGCCAGCAGTGAAGGACTGGGAGGCTGCGAGCAGTACTTC. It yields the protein CASSEGLGGCEQYF.